This TCR beta chain was retrieved from a study of blood T cell repertoires in COVID-19. On the study more broadly: Researchers got acute and convalescent COVID-19 samples from the United States, Italy and Spain. Sample material is recorded as cDNA or gDNA derived from T cells, B-cell-depleted T cells, or PBMCs.

Sequencing used immunoSEQ multiplex PCR; TCRdb keeps in-frame clones, though not all of them. The table lists around 70,000 clones, around 87% of them singletons. This clone was seen more than once but under ten times. This sequence originates from a man aged 50 to 59 with active COVID-19. The sequencing input was peripheral blood.

This CDR3 reads CSGTSGGGTTGEQYF. CDR3 nucleotides: TGCAGCGGGACTAGCGGGGGTGGGACTACTGGCGAGCAGTACTTC. The chain is built from TRBV29-1 and TRBJ2-7, with TRBD2 matching over 13 bases. The germline V gene has CDR1 SQVTM and CDR2 ANQGSEA. The CDR3 extends over 15 amino acids. Trimming cost V 7 bases and J 6 bases; bases outside gene matches: 12.